This T cell receptor (beta chain) was recovered during a study of neurological immune-mediated disorders. The CDR3 loop spans 15 amino acids. Per the germline V gene, CDR1 is DFQATT and CDR2 is SNEGSKA (reference sequence). With V trimmed by 1 base and J by 7 bases, 12 bases remained unmatched. It was by 5'RACE with 10-nucleotide random UMIs that the cDNA was made. TCRdb reanalysed the 5' RACE reads using MiXCR and keeps one entry per CDR3 protein. Among around 26,000 distinct CDR3 sequences listed, 3.3% were seen once. In this sample, this clonotype is medium-sized (0.01 to 0.1%). What it binds is unknown. Study-wide findings and caveats: Subjects shared no identical expanded-clone CDR3 amino acid sequences, suggesting private TCR-beta repertoires in all groups.

The V call is TRBV20-1, the J call TRBJ2-7, with TRBD1 identical over 8 bases. The origin of this receptor is a woman in her 30s with multiple sclerosis. Source material: PBMCs. The CDR3: CSARVFGRGPPEQYF. CDR3 nucleotide sequence: TGCAGTGCTAGAGTGTTCGGCAGGGGGCCGCCGGAGCAGTACTTC.